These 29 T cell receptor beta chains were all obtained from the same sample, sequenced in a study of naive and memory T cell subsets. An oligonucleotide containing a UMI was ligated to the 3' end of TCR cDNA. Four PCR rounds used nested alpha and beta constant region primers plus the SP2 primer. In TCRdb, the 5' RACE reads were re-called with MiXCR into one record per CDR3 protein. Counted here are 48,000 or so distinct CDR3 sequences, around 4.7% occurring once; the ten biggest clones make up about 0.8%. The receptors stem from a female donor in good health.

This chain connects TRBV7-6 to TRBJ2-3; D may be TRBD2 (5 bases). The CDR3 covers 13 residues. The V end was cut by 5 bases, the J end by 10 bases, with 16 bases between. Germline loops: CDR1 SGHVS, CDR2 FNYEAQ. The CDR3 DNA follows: TGTGCCAGCAGCCCCCCCCCCGGGAACTCGCAGTATTTT. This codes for CASSPPPGNSQYF.

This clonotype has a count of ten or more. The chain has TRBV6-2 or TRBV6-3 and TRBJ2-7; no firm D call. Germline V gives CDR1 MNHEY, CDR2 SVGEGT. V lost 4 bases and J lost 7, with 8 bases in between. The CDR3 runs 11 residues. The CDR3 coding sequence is TGTGCCAGCAGTTTTATTAGGGAGCAGTACTTC. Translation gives CASSFIREQYF.

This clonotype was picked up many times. The CDR3 DNA follows: TGTGCCAGCAGCTCGAACAGGGAGGTGGGCGAGCAGTACTTC. Translating gives CASSSNREVGEQYF. This rearrangement joins TRBV7-2 to TRBJ2-7; D may correspond to TRBD1 or TRBD2 (6 bases each). V lost 4 bases and J 6 bases, leaving 16 bases between the germline ends. Germline V gene data show CDR1 as SGHTA and CDR2 as FQGNSA. CDR3 length: 14 amino acids.

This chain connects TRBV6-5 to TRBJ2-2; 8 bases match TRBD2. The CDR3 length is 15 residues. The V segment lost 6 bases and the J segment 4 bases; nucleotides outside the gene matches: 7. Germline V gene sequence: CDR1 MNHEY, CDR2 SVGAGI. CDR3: CASRTGTRPTGELFF. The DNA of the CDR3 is TGTGCCAGCAGGACCGGGACTAGGCCCACCGGGGAGCTGTTTTTT.

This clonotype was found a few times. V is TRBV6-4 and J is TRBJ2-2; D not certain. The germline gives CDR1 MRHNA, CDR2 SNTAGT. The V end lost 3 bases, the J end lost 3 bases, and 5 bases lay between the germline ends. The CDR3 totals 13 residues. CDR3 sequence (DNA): TGTGCCAGCAGTGAGCGAGACACCGGGGAGCTGTTTTTT. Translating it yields CASSERDTGELFF.

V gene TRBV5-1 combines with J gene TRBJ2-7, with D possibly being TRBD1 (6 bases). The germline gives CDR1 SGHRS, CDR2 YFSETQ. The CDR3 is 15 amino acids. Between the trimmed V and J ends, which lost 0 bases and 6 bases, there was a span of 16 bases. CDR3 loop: CASSLVSTGSAEQYF. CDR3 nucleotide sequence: TGCGCCAGCAGCTTGGTGTCTACAGGGTCGGCCGAGCAGTACTTC.

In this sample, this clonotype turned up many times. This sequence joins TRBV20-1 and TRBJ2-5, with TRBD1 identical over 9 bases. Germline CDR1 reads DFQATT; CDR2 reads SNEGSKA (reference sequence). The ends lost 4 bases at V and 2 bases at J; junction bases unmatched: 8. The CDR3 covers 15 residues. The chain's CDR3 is CSATQGAMIQETQYF. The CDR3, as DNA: TGCAGTGCTACACAGGGGGCGATGATTCAAGAGACCCAGTACTTC.

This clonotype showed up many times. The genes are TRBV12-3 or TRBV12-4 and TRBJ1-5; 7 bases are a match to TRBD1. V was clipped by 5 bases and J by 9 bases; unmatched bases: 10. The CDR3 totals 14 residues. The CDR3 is CASSATGVLRPQHF. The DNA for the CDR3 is TGTGCCAGCAGTGCTACAGGGGTGTTAAGGCCCCAGCATTTT.

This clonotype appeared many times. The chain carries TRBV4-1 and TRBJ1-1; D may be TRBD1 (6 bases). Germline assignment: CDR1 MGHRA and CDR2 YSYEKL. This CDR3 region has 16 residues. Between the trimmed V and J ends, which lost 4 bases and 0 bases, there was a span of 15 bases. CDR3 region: CASSPARGALNTEAFF. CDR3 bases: TGCGCCAGCAGCCCAGCACGGGGGGCTCTGAACACTGAAGCTTTCTTT.

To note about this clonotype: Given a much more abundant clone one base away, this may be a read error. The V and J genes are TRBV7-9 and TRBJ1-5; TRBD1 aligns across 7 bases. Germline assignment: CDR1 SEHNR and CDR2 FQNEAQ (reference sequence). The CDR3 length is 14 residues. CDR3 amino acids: CVSSHGQVNQPQHF. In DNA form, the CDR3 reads TGTGTCAGCAGCCACGGACAGGTCAATCAGCCCCAGCATTTT.

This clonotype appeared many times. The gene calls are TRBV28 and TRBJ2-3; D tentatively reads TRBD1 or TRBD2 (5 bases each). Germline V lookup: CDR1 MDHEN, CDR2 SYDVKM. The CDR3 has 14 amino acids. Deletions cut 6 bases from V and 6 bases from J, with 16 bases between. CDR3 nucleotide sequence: TGTGCCAGCAGGGGGGTCTTTTGGGAGGATACGCAGTATTTT. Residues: CASRGVFWEDTQYF.

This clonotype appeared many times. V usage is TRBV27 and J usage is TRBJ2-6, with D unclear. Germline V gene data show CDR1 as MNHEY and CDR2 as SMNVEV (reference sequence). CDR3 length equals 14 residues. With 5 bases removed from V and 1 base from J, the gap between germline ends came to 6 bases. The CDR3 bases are TGTGCCAGCAGTCCTTTATCTGGGGCCAACGTCCTGACTTTC. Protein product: CASSPLSGANVLTF.

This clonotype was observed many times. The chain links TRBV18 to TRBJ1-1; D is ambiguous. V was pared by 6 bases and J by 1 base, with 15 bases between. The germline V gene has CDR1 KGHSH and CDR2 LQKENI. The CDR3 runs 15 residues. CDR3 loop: CASSPPHAGNTEAFF. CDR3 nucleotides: TGTGCCAGCTCTCCGCCTCATGCGGGGAACACTGAAGCTTTCTTT.

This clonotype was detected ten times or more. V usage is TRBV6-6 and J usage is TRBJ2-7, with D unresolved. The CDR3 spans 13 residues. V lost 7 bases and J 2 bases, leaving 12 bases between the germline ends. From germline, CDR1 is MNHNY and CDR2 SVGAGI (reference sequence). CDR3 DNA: TGTGCCAGCATCTCGACTTTAACCTACGAGCAGTACTTC. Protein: CASISTLTYEQYF.

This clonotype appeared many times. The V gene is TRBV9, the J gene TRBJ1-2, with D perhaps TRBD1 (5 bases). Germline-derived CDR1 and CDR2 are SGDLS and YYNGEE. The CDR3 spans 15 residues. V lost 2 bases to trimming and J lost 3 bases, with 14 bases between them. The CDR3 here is CASSVGWSGDYGYTF. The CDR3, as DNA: TGTGCCAGCAGCGTGGGTTGGTCGGGGGACTATGGCTACACCTTC.

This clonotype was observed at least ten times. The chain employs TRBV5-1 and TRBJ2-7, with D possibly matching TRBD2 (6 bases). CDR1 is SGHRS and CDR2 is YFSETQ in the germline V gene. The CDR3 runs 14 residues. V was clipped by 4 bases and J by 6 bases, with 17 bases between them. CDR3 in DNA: TGCGCCAGCAGCCCGCTCCCGCGGGAAACCGAGCAGTACTTC. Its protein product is CASSPLPRETEQYF.

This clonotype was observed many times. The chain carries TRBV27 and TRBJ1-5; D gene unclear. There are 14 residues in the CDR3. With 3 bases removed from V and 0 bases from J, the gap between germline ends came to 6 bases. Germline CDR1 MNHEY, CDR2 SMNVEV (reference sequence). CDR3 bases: TGTGCCAGCAGTTTGGGGTATAGCAATCAGCCCCAGCATTTT. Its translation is CASSLGYSNQPQHF.

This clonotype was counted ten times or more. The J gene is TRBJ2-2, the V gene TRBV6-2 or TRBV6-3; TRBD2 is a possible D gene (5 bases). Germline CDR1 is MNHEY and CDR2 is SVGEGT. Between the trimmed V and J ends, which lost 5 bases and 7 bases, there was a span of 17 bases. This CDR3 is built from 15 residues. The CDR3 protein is CASSRSGRIGGELFF. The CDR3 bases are TGTGCCAGCAGTAGATCGGGGAGAATTGGCGGGGAGCTGTTTTTT.

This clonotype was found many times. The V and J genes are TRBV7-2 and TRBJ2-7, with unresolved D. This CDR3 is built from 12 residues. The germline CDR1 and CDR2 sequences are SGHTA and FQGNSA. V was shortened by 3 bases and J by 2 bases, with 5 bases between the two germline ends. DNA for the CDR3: TGTGCCAGCAGCTTGGCAGCCTACGAGCAGTACTTC. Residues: CASSLAAYEQYF.

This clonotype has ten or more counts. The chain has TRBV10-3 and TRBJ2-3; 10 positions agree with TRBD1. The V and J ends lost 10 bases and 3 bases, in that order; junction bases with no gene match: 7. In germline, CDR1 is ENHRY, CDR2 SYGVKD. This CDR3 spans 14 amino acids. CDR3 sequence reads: CATKGTGETDTQYF. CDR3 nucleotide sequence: TGTGCCACCAAGGGGACAGGGGAAACAGATACGCAGTATTTT.

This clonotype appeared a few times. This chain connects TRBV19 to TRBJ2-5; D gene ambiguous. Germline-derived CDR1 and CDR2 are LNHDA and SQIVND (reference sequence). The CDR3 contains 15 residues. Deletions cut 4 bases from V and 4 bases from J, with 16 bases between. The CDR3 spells CASSKLADLIETQYF. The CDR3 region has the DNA TGTGCCAGTAGTAAATTGGCAGACTTAATAGAGACCCAGTACTTC.

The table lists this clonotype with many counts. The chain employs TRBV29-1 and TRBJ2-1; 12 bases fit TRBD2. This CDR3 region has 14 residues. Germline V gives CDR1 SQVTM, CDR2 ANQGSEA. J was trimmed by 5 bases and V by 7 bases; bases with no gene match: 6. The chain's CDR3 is CSAKLAGGHNEQFF. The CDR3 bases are TGCAGCGCCAAACTAGCGGGAGGCCACAATGAGCAGTTCTTC.

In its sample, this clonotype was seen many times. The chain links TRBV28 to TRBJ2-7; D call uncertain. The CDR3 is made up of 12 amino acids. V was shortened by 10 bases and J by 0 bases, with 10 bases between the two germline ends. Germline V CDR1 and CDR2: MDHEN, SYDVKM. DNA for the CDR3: TGTGCCATCATGACTGACTCCTACGAGCAGTACTTC. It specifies CAIMTDSYEQYF.

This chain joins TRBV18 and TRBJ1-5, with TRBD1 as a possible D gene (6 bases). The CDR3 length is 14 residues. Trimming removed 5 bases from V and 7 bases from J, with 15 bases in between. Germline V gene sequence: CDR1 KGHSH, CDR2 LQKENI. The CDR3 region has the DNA TGTGCCAGCTCATCAACAGGGCGCGGGCAGCCCCAGCATTTT. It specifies CASSSTGRGQPQHF.

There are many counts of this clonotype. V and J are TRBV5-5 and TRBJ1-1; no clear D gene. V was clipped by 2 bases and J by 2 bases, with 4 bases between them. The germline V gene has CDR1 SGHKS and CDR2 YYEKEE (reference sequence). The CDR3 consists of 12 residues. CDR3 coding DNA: TGTGCCAGCAGCTTTTCTAACACTGAAGCTTTCTTT. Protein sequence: CASSFSNTEAFF.

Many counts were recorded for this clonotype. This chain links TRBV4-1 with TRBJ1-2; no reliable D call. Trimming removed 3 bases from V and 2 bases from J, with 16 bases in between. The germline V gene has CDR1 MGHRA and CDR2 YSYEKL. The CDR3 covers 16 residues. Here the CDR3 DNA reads TGCGCCAGCAGCCAGGCCCGGGAGCTAGAAAACTATGGCTACACCTTC. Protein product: CASSQARELENYGYTF.

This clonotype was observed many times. For the CDR3, the DNA is TGCAGAGAAGGGACTAGCGGGACCCTGGACAATGAGCAGTTCTTC. Translating gives CREGTSGTLDNEQFF. The rearrangement joins TRBV29-1 to TRBJ2-1; 13 bases map to TRBD2. CDR1 SQVTM and CDR2 ANQGSEA come from the germline V gene. The CDR3 spans 15 residues.

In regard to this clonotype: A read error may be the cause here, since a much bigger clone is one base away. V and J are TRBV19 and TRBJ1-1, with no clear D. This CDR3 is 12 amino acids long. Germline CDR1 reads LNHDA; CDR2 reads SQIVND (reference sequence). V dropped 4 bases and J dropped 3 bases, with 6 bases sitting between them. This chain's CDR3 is CASSNSYTEAFF. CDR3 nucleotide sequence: TGTGCCAGTAGTAACTCCTACACTGAAGCTTTCTTT. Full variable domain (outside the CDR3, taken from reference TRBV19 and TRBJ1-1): DGGITQSPKYLFRKEGQNVTLSCEQNLNHDAMYWYRQDPGQGLRLIYYSQIVNDFQKGDIAEGYSVSREKKESFPLTVTSAQKNPTAFYLCASSNSYTEAFFGQGTRLTVV.

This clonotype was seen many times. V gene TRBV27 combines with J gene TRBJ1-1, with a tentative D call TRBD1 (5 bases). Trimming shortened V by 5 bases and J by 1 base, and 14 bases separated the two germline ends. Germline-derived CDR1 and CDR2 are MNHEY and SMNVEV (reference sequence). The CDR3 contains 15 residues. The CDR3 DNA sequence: TGTGCCAGCAGTAGCTATTCGAGGGGGAACACTGAAGCTTTCTTT. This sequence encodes CASSSYSRGNTEAFF.